This entry concerns a single TCR beta chain. Its matching antigen is unknown. The data originate from a study of cytomegalovirus exposure and HLA in healthy donors. The study's findings and limits: The classifier reportedly diagnosed cytomegalovirus status with high specificity and sensitivity. Presence/absence analyses assumed roughly uniform sequencing depth across donors. Later analysis identified several of the most significant clusters that appeared linked to common viral pathogens.

PCR amplification relied on 60 Vbeta primers (plus 13 Jbeta primers). TCRdb's table, derived via immunoSEQ multiplex PCR, lists solely in-frame clones and lacks some. The table shows 190,000 or so clones, with about 80% occurring only once. V gave up 6 bases and J gave up 2 bases; unmatched junction bases: 6. The CDR3 extends over 15 amino acids. The germline gives CDR1 MNHNS, CDR2 SASEGT. Source material: PBMCs. The chain links TRBV6-1 to TRBJ1-2; 10 nucleotides match TRBD1. The receptor's source is a woman aged 45-65 years in good health and CMV-seropositive. The CDR3 nucleotides are TGTGCCAGCAGCGGTAGACAGGGGGCAAACTATGGCTACACCTTC. It is translated as CASSGRQGANYGYTF.